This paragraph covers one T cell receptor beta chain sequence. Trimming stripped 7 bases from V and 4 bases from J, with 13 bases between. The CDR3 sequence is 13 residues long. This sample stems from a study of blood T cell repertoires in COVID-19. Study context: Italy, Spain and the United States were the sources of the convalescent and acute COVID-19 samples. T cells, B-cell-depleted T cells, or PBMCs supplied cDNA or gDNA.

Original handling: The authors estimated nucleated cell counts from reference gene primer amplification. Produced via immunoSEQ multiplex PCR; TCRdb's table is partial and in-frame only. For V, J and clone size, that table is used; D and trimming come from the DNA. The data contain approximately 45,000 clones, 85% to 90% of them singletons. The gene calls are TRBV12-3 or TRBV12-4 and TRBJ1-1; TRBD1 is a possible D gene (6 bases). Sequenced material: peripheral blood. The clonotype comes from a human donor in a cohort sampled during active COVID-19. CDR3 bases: TGTGCCAGCACTTCCTCAGGGGCCACTGAAGCTTTCTTT. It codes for CASTSSGATEAFF.